This is a list of T cell receptor beta chains from one sample in a study of blood T cell repertoires in COVID-19. Profiled with immunoSEQ multiplex PCR; TCRdb holds only in-frame clones, not every one. The sample carries some 260,000 clones, 80% to 90% recorded once. What was sequenced was peripheral blood. These receptors all come from a woman in her sixties or seventies with COVID-19, enrolled during active disease. CDR3s include the opening cysteine and the closing phenylalanine or tryptophan. Each record gives: CDR3 protein, CDR3 DNA, V gene, clone size, D gene, J gene. The D gene is left open where the match is weak. Clone size is given for some rows only: seen once, a few or many times, or a class if the clone is expanded.

CASSRSGGPGEQYF	TGTGCCAGCAGTAGGAGCGGGGGGCCGGGGGAGCAGTACTTC	TRBV28	NA	TRBD2	TRBJ2-7
CASSPSGGTGGRNQPQHF	TGTGCCAGCAGCCCCTCAGGGGGGACAGGGGGTCGGAATCAGCCCCAGCATTTT	TRBV3-1/TRBV3-2	once	TRBD1	TRBJ1-5
CASSPSADSSGNTIYF	TGTGCCAGCAGCCCGTCGGCTGACTCCTCTGGAAACACCATATATTTT	TRBV4-2	NA	NA	TRBJ1-3
CASSFYTGHTYYEQYF	TGTGCCAGCAGCTTTTATACGGGACACACCTATTACGAGCAGTACTTC	TRBV21-1	few	NA	TRBJ2-7
CACHLGGRTDTQYF	TGTGCCTGTCATCTAGGAGGCAGGACAGATACGCAGTATTTT	TRBV30	NA	NA	TRBJ2-3
CASSSPQEKLFF	TGTGCCAGCAGTTCGCCACAGGAAAAACTGTTTTTT	TRBV28	NA	NA	TRBJ1-4
CASSHYNGRFSASGGYNEQFF	TGCGCCAGCAGCCACTACAATGGGCGATTTTCGGCTAGCGGGGGCTACAATGAGCAGTTCTTC	TRBV4-1	NA	TRBD2	TRBJ2-1
CASSRGTGGASGTDTQYF	TGCGCCAGCAGCCGAGGGACAGGGGGGGCTAGCGGCACAGATACGCAGTATTTT	TRBV4-3	once	TRBD1	TRBJ2-3
CASSHDQDTEAFF	TGTGCCAGCAGCCATGATCAGGACACTGAAGCTTTCTTT	TRBV7-8	few	NA	TRBJ1-1
CASSLEWGPYEQYF	TGCGCCAGCAGCTTGGAATGGGGCCCATACGAGCAGTACTTC	TRBV5-1	few	NA	TRBJ2-7
CASSAYRGLRGNTIYF	TGTGCCAGCAGCGCCTACAGGGGGCTGAGAGGAAACACCATATATTTT	TRBV9	NA	TRBD1	TRBJ1-3
CAWSVSPAGYEQYF	TGTGCCTGGAGTGTTTCCCCTGCAGGTTACGAGCAGTACTTC	TRBV30	NA	NA	TRBJ2-7
CASSIDRGTEAFF	TGTGCCAGTAGTATTGACCGGGGCACTGAAGCTTTCTTT	TRBV19	NA	NA	TRBJ1-1
CASSQSSSGSGELFF	TGTGCCAGCAGCCAATCGAGTAGCGGGTCCGGGGAGCTGTTTTTT	TRBV16	NA	TRBD2	TRBJ2-2
CAWSRGRGSPLHF	TGTGCCTGGAGCAGGGGGCGAGGTTCACCCCTCCACTTT	TRBV30	NA	TRBD1	TRBJ1-6
CASSEQVGYGYTF	TGTGCCAGCAGTGAGCAGGTTGGCTATGGCTACACCTTC	TRBV2	once	NA	TRBJ1-2
CASSGDRLSSYNEQFF	TGTGCCAGCAGCGGGGACAGGTTGAGCTCCTACAATGAGCAGTTCTTC	TRBV2	NA	TRBD1	TRBJ2-1
CASGRAGTEFEKLFF	TGTGCCAGCGGTAGGGCCGGGACAGAGTTTGAAAAACTGTTTTTT	TRBV6-5	NA	TRBD1	TRBJ1-4
CSARPEQFF	TGCAGTGCTAGACCAGAGCAGTTCTTC	TRBV20-1	NA	NA	TRBJ2-1
CASKSLRDRLDNEQFF	TGTGCCAGCAAGTCATTGCGGGACCGGTTGGACAATGAGCAGTTCTTC	TRBV5-8	NA	NA	TRBJ2-1
CASSPPGQPNGYTF	TGTGCCAGCTCACCACCGGGACAGCCGAATGGCTACACCTTC	TRBV18	once	TRBD1	TRBJ1-2
CASSRLGHEQFF	TGTGCCAGCAGCCGGCTGGGGCATGAGCAGTTCTTC	TRBV6-2/TRBV6-3	NA	NA	TRBJ2-1
CASRVYVLAGQLNEQFF	TGTGCCAGCAGGGTTTATGTTTTAGCGGGACAGCTCAATGAGCAGTTCTTC	TRBV28	NA	NA	TRBJ2-1
CATEGTGGERGYTF	TGTGCCACCGAGGGGACAGGGGGGGAACGAGGCTACACCTTC	TRBV15	NA	TRBD1	TRBJ1-2
CASRTGQGQETQYF	TGTGCCAGCAGAACCGGACAGGGACAAGAGACCCAGTACTTC	TRBV6-5	NA	TRBD1	TRBJ2-5
CASSLAGGASGSLDEQYF	TGTGCCAGCAGCTTAGCGGGTGGGGCTAGCGGGAGCCTCGACGAGCAGTACTTC	TRBV7-6	NA	TRBD2	TRBJ2-7
CASSQDRGVTYGYTF	TGCGCCAGCAGCCAAGATCGCGGCGTAACCTACGGCTACACCTTC	TRBV4-3	NA	NA	TRBJ1-2
CASSYRQVETQYF	TGTGCCAGCAGCTATCGACAAGTGGAGACCCAGTACTTC	TRBV7-2	NA	NA	TRBJ2-5
CAISKSPGYGGYTF	TGTGCCATCAGTAAGTCACCAGGATACGGTGGCTACACCTTC	TRBV10-3	NA	NA	TRBJ1-2
CASQMGGSNQPQHF	TGTGCCAGCCAGATGGGGGGGAGCAATCAGCCCCAGCATTTT	TRBV28	NA	NA	TRBJ1-5
CASSLALSGSYEQYF	TGCGCCAGCAGCTTGGCTCTGAGTGGCTCCTACGAGCAGTACTTC	TRBV5-1	NA	NA	TRBJ2-7
CASSRTGGEQYF	TGTGCCAGCAGCAGGACAGGGGGGGAGCAGTACTTC	TRBV7-3	NA	TRBD1	TRBJ2-7
CASSLASGSTDTQYF	TGTGCCAGCAGCTTAGCTAGCGGGAGCACAGATACGCAGTATTTT	TRBV7-9	NA	TRBD2	TRBJ2-3
CASSQEGAGYGYTF	TGTGCCAGCAGCCAAGAAGGGGCAGGCTATGGCTACACCTTC	TRBV3-1/TRBV3-2	NA	NA	TRBJ1-2
CASSLGRVPEGEAFF	TGTGCCAGCAGCTTAGGTCGAGTCCCCGAGGGCGAAGCTTTCTTT	TRBV7-3	NA	NA	TRBJ1-1
CASSRGQGAGNTIYF	TGTGCCAGCAGCCGGGGACAGGGAGCTGGAAACACCATATATTTT	TRBV5-4	NA	TRBD1	TRBJ1-3
CAQGQASSYNSPLHF	TGTGCCCAGGGACAGGCGAGCTCCTATAATTCACCCCTCCACTTT	TRBV30	NA	TRBD1	TRBJ1-6
CASSIADSRSNYGYTF	TGTGCCAGTAGTATCGCGGACAGCCGATCTAACTATGGCTACACCTTC	TRBV19	few	NA	TRBJ1-2
CASSRAFTGKNEKLFF	TGTGCCAGCAGCCGAGCATTCACAGGGAAGAATGAAAAACTGTTTTTT	TRBV3-1/TRBV3-2	NA	NA	TRBJ1-4
CAISQGTEAFF	TGTGCCATCTCACAGGGGACTGAAGCTTTCTTT	TRBV10-3	NA	TRBD1	TRBJ1-1
CSVVPTGTEAFF	TGCAGCGTTGTGCCGACGGGGACTGAAGCTTTCTTT	TRBV29-1	NA	NA	TRBJ1-1
CASSPSGGLGEQYF	TGTGCCAGCAGCCCCAGCGGGGGACTTGGCGAGCAGTACTTC	TRBV9	NA	TRBD2	TRBJ2-7
CASSHRQANGYTF	TGTGCCAGCAGCCACCGACAGGCGAATGGCTACACCTTC	TRBV3-1/TRBV3-2	NA	NA	TRBJ1-2
CASSRDRGWREAFF	TGTGCCAGCAGCCGAGACAGGGGTTGGAGGGAAGCTTTCTTT	TRBV5-6	NA	TRBD1	TRBJ1-1
CASSKSREQYF	TGTGCCAGCAGCAAAAGCCGGGAGCAGTACTTC	TRBV12-3/TRBV12-4	NA	NA	TRBJ2-7
CSVIVTRITEAFF	TGCAGCGTCATAGTTACTAGGATCACTGAAGCTTTCTTT	TRBV29-1	NA	NA	TRBJ1-1
CASSSLAGTEAFF	TGTGCCAGCAGTTCCTTGGCCGGGACTGAAGCTTTCTTT	TRBV27	few	NA	TRBJ1-1
CASSQVFRASYGYTF	TGCGCCAGCAGCCAAGTTTTCAGGGCTAGTTATGGCTACACCTTC	TRBV4-1	few	NA	TRBJ1-2
CASSLSGTGELFF	TGTGCCAGCAGCTTATCCGGCACCGGGGAGCTGTTTTTT	TRBV11-3	NA	NA	TRBJ2-2
CASSLYFGFLNEQFF	TGCGCCAGCAGCTTGTATTTCGGGTTCCTCAATGAGCAGTTCTTC	TRBV5-1	NA	NA	TRBJ2-1
CASSVGQSMGIQYF	TGTGCCAGCAGCGTTGGACAGAGCATGGGTATTCAGTACTTC	TRBV9	NA	NA	TRBJ2-4
CASSRTGGNYGYTF	TGTGCCAGCAGTAGGACAGGGGGTAACTATGGCTACACCTTC	TRBV27	NA	TRBD1	TRBJ1-2
CAWSPGQGRNEQYF	TGTGCCTGGAGTCCAGGACAGGGGAGGAACGAGCAGTACTTC	TRBV30	NA	TRBD1	TRBJ2-7
CASSQPGKSYEQYF	TGTGCCAGCAGCCAACCGGGAAAGTCCTACGAGCAGTACTTC	TRBV16	NA	NA	TRBJ2-7
CASSWDSGRASFF	TGTGCCAGCAGCTGGGATAGCGGGAGGGCCTCGTTCTTC	TRBV7-9	NA	TRBD2	TRBJ2-1
CASSPGGTGSTDTQYF	TGTGCCAGCAGCCCCGGGGGGACAGGGTCTACAGATACGCAGTATTTT	TRBV7-2	NA	TRBD1	TRBJ2-3
CASSPLGQGISGYTF	TGCGCCAGCAGCCCATTAGGGCAGGGGATCTCTGGCTACACCTTC	TRBV4-1	few	NA	TRBJ1-2
CASSPLGQGSGNTIYF	TGTGCCAGCAGCCCACTGGGACAGGGCTCTGGAAACACCATATATTTT	TRBV9	NA	TRBD1	TRBJ1-3
CASSPGARVQETQYF	TGCGCCAGCAGCCCTGGGGCTAGGGTCCAAGAGACCCAGTACTTC	TRBV10-1	once	NA	TRBJ2-5
CASSHRLRQREVTGELFF	TGCGCCAGCAGCCATCGACTTCGCCAGCGGGAGGTCACCGGGGAGCTGTTTTTT	TRBV4-3	NA	TRBD2	TRBJ2-2